This T cell receptor (beta chain) was obtained from a study of patients and donors after allogeneic stem cell transplantation. TCRdb re-called the RT-PCR reads through MiXCR, storing one row per CDR3 protein. Of about 960,000 distinct CDR3 sequences listed, roughly 18% are singletons. CDR3 length: 12 amino acids. V shed 4 bases and J shed 11 bases, with 15 bases lying between them. Germline V gene data show CDR1 as DFQATT and CDR2 as SNEGSKA (reference sequence). V usage is TRBV20-1 and J usage is TRBJ2-1, with a possible D match to TRBD2 (5 bases). Sequencing used blood, either unsorted or a sorted T cell fraction (not recorded which). The source is a human donor who was either an allogeneic HSCT recipient or a stem cell or donor lymphocyte infusion donor (not recorded which). It is not recorded whose cells these are; they may come from a transplant donor. The CDR3: CSAKRAGLKQFF. Written as DNA, the CDR3 is TGCAGTGCTAAAAGAGCCGGACTTAAGCAGTTCTTC.